This record covers a single T cell receptor beta chain. Trimming pared 5 bases from V and 11 bases from J, leaving 15 bases between. This CDR3 has 12 residues. Germline-derived CDR1 and CDR2 are MNHEY and SVGAGI. Data came from immunoSEQ multiplex PCR; TCRdb stores just in-frame clones and leaves some out. This sample has fewer than 300,000 clones, with roughly 84% found just once. The entry originates in a study of blood T cell repertoires in COVID-19. Across the whole study: Sample material is recorded as cDNA or gDNA derived from T cells, B-cell-depleted T cells, or PBMCs.

The origin of this receptor is a human donor in a cohort sampled during active COVID-19. The chain couples TRBV6-5 to TRBJ1-1, with D possibly being TRBD1 (5 bases). The sequenced sample was peripheral blood. CDR3 sequence (DNA): TGTGCCAGCAGTACGCAGGGTCGGGAGGCTTTCTTT. Translating it yields CASSTQGREAFF.